The entry below gives a single T cell receptor (beta chain) sequence along with its context. Antigen specificity is unknown. This CDR3 is also generated by other DNA sequences in the sample. This record belongs to a study of shared clonotypes between healthy human individuals. About the study: Contributing individuals were a couple of females and a few males aged 18 to 49. Researchers assigned three CD4 naive, three CD4 memory, two CD8 naive and one CD8 memory plate to each donor.

The V and J ends lost 3 bases and 4 bases respectively, with 9 bases between them. CDR3 length equals 13 residues. CDR1 MNHNS and CDR2 SASEGT come from the germline V gene. Study-wide results and caveats: The naive CD4 repertoires of a few donors were compared, and around 5.1% of clonotypes were shared.

An assay was performed, and its level was deep. The repertoire was sequenced with immunoSEQ multiplex PCR; TCRdb's copy has only in-frame clones and lacks some. The sample carries about 680,000 clones, around 72% recorded once. J is TRBJ1-1 and V is TRBV6-1; D unresolved. The clonotype originates from a woman aged 25 to 39 in good health. Sequenced sample: memory CD4+ T cells sorted from blood. The subset is: CD45RA-negative fraction. The CDR3 DNA reads TGTGCCAGCAGTGAGTTGGGTGGCACTGAAGCTTTCTTT. Residues: CASSELGGTEAFF.